These 19 T cell receptor beta chains originate from one sample sequenced in a study of T cells in Graves' hyperthyroidism and ophthalmopathy. Amplification of TCR beta CDR3 regions was performed using RNA transcripts as template. Carried out on the TCR CDR3, a first-round RT-PCR used the HTBI primer set. TCRdb recomputed calls from the multiplex PCR reads with MiXCR, one row per CDR3 protein. The sample lists 450,000 to 500,000 distinct CDR3 sequences, approximately 23% occurring once. The specimen sequenced was blood. The receptors derive from a woman in her sixties or seventies with Graves' ophthalmopathy.

The table lists this clonotype with a few counts. This chain links TRBV27 with TRBJ2-7; a weak D match, TRBD1 (6 bases). V dropped 1 base and J dropped 3 bases, with 22 bases sitting between them. Looked up from germline, CDR1 is MNHEY and CDR2 is SMNVEV (reference sequence). The CDR3 is 18 residues long. Here the CDR3 DNA reads TGTGCCAGCAGTTTATTTTCACCCCACGGGACAACCTACTACGAGCAGTACTTC. As protein: CASSLFSPHGTTYYEQYF.

This chain uses TRBV27 with TRBJ1-3, with TRBD1 as a possible D gene (5 bases). CDR1 and CDR2 (germline): MNHEY, SMNVEV (reference sequence). The CDR3 has 17 amino acids. V lost 0 bases to trimming and J lost 2 bases, with 14 bases between them. CDR3 sequence reads: CASSLSEGRATGNTIYF. CDR3 sequence (DNA): TGTGCCAGCAGTTTATCCGAGGGGCGCGCTACTGGAAACACCATATATTTT.

This clonotype has more than one count but fewer than ten. CDR3 DNA sequence: TGCGCCAGCAGCACCTCGGGACAGGAAAACTATGGCTACACCTTC. It specifies CASSTSGQENYGYTF. The V and J genes are TRBV5-1 and TRBJ1-2; 8 bases are a match to TRBD1. This CDR3 region has 15 residues. V lost 4 bases and J lost 2; bases outside the gene matches: 7. Per the germline V gene, CDR1 is SGHRS and CDR2 is YFSETQ.

This clonotype was detected a few times. The chain uses TRBV11-2 and TRBJ1-3, with 9 bases that match TRBD1. V shed 2 bases, J shed 4 bases, and the junction held 6 bases outside the gene matches. The CDR3 sequence is 16 residues long. Germline V gene data show CDR1 as SGHAT and CDR2 as FQNNGV. CDR3 amino acids: CASSLLQGAEGNTIYF. CDR3 DNA: TGTGCCAGCAGCTTATTACAGGGGGCGGAAGGAAACACCATATATTTT. The whole variable domain, filled in from reference TRBV11-2 and TRBJ1-3, reads EAGVAQSPRYKIIEKRQSVAFWCNPISGHATLYWYQQILGQGPKLLIQFQNNGVVDDSQLPKDRFSAERLKGVDSTLKIQPAKLEDSAVYLCASSLLQGAEGNTIYFGEGSWLTVV.

The chain carries TRBV19 and TRBJ1-1, with D tentatively TRBD1 (5 bases). Trimming shortened V by 0 bases and J by 5 bases, and 10 bases separated the two germline ends. This CDR3 has 14 residues. The germline gives CDR1 LNHDA, CDR2 SQIVND (reference sequence). The CDR3 protein is CASSIEKGQTEAFF. The CDR3 DNA reads TGTGCCAGTAGTATAGAGAAGGGGCAGACTGAAGCTTTCTTT.

About this clonotype: At one end the junction does not follow the germline gene, possibly because of a read error. The V call is TRBV11-3, the J call TRBJ2-1; a possible D gene is TRBD2 (6 bases). The CDR3 sequence is 13 residues long. CDR1 is SGHNT, CDR2 YENEEA, per germline. The CDR3 protein is CASNLDERDSLFF. CDR3 coding DNA: TGTGCCAGCAACTTAGACGAGAGGGACTCCTTGTTCTTC.

This clonotype was seen a few times. The chain couples TRBV7-3 to TRBJ2-1; 7 nucleotides match TRBD1. Looked up from germline, CDR1 is SGHTA and CDR2 is FQGTGA. The junction had 13 bases not matched to a gene; V was cut back by 5 bases and J by 6 bases. This CDR3 comprises 16 residues. The CDR3 DNA sequence: TGTGCCAGCAGCCCCGGTAGCAGGGGGACATCCAATGAGCAGTTCTTC. This translates into CASSPGSRGTSNEQFF.

This clonotype came up a few times. The chain joins TRBV28 to TRBJ1-4; D gene unclear. With 3 bases removed from V and 7 bases from J, the gap between germline ends came to 15 bases. This CDR3 has 15 amino acids. Germline lookup yields CDR1 MDHEN and CDR2 SYDVKM. The CDR3 sequence is CASSFTGPPGEKLFF. The DNA for the CDR3 is TGTGCCAGCAGTTTCACCGGGCCTCCTGGTGAAAAACTGTTTTTT.

This clonotype was recorded at least ten times. The rearrangement uses TRBV7-2 and TRBJ2-3; unclear D gene. Trimming cost V 4 bases and J 10 bases, with 12 bases left between them. Germline V gene lookup returns CDR1 SGHTA and CDR2 FQGNSA. The length of the CDR3 is 12 residues. CDR3 coding DNA: TGTGCCAGCAGCTCCCCGTTCTTTGCGCAGTATTTT. This encodes CASSSPFFAQYF.

This clonotype was observed a handful of times. The rearrangement joins TRBV20-1 to TRBJ2-1; 9 bases line up with TRBD2. With 4 bases clipped from V and 2 bases from J, the junction kept 9 bases outside the gene matches. Germline loops: CDR1 DFQATT, CDR2 SNEGSKA (reference sequence). This CDR3 region has 16 residues. As DNA, the CDR3 is TGCAGTGCTACCCTTAGCGGGAGTCGCACCTACAATGAGCAGTTCTTC. The encoded protein is CSATLSGSRTYNEQFF.

The chain uses TRBV5-1 and TRBJ2-1; 11 nucleotides agree with TRBD1. Per germline, CDR1 SGHRS and CDR2 YFSETQ. This CDR3 is built from 15 residues. V shed 2 bases and J 7 bases; nucleotides not matched to a gene: 5. The CDR3 is CASSFGQGAGNEQFF. The CDR3 DNA reads as TGCGCCAGCAGCTTCGGACAGGGGGCAGGTAATGAGCAGTTCTTC.

This clonotype appeared a few times. The CDR3 spells CASSQMRYEQYF. In DNA, the CDR3 is TGCGCCAGCAGCCAGATGAGGTACGAGCAGTACTTC. This rearrangement joins TRBV5-1 to TRBJ2-7; no clear D gene. The V end lost 4 bases, the J end lost 4 bases, and 9 bases lay between the germline ends. CDR1 is SGHRS and CDR2 is YFSETQ in the germline V gene. CDR3 length: 12 residues.

A few counts support this clonotype. The CDR3 sequence: CASSPGRSGGEQYF. The CDR3 DNA sequence: TGTGCCAGCTCACCAGGCCGCTCGGGGGGGGAGCAGTACTTC. The chain is built from TRBV18 and TRBJ2-7, with 8 bases identical to TRBD2. V lost 2 bases and J lost 7; bases outside the gene matches: 7. The CDR3 loop spans 14 amino acids. Germline CDR1 is KGHSH and CDR2 is LQKENI.

V gene TRBV20-1 combines with J gene TRBJ2-5; possibly TRBD1 or TRBD2 for D (6 bases each). V shed 4 bases and J shed 4 bases, with 19 bases lying between them. Germline-derived CDR1 and CDR2 are DFQATT and SNEGSKA (reference sequence). The CDR3 length is 15 residues. Here the CDR3 DNA reads TGCAGTGCTACCCCTTCAGAGGGGGGTAGAGAGACCCAGTACTTC. Protein product: CSATPSEGGRETQYF.

This clonotype showed up just once. The rearrangement joins TRBV7-3 to TRBJ2-1, with TRBD2 identical over 11 bases. Germline trimming cut 5 bases from V and 12 bases from J; bases unmatched to any gene: 6. The CDR3 covers 13 residues. The germline V gene has CDR1 SGHTA and CDR2 FQGTGA. This CDR3 reads CASSPTSGSRQFF. CDR3 bases: TGTGCCAGCAGCCCTACTAGCGGGAGTAGGCAGTTCTTC. The full variable domain, rest sourced from reference TRBV7-3 and TRBJ2-1, is GAGVSQTPSNKVTEKGKYVELRCDPISGHTALYWYRQSLGQGPEFLIYFQGTGAADDSGLPNDRFFAVRPEGSVSTLKIQRTERGDSAVYLCASSPTSGSRQFFGPGTRLTVL.

The CDR3 here is CASNRDGLTNYGYTF. CDR3 DNA sequence: TGCGCCAGCAACCGGGACGGCCTGACTAACTATGGCTACACCTTC. The V call is TRBV5-1, the J call TRBJ1-2; a weak D match, TRBD1 (5 bases). With 6 bases removed from V and 0 bases from J, the gap between germline ends came to 15 bases. This CDR3 is 15 amino acids long. Germline values: CDR1 SGHRS, CDR2 YFSETQ. Together with reference TRBV5-1 and TRBJ1-2, the CDR3 gives the full variable domain: KAGVTQTPRYLIKTRGQQVTLSCSPISGHRSVSWYQQTPGQGLQFLFEYFSETQRNKGNFPGRFSGRQFSNSRSEMNVSTLELGDSALYLCASNRDGLTNYGYTFGSGTRLTVV.

In this sample, this clonotype turned up many times. The V call is TRBV7-9, the J call TRBJ2-7; TRBD2 matches at 9 bases. This CDR3 is 13 amino acids long. The junction had 8 bases not matched to a gene; V was cut back by 7 bases and J by 7 bases. Per germline, CDR1 SEHNR and CDR2 FQNEAQ (reference sequence). For the CDR3, the DNA is TGTGCCAGCACGACAGCGGGAGGATCAGAGCAGTACTTC. It codes for CASTTAGGSEQYF.

V is TRBV20-1 and J is TRBJ1-1; no definite D call. The CDR3 loop spans 11 amino acids. Trimming removed 4 bases from V and 7 bases from J, with 10 bases in between. Germline CDR1 and CDR2: DFQATT and SNEGSKA (reference sequence). This CDR3 reads CSANWDNEAFF. CDR3 sequence (DNA): TGCAGTGCTAATTGGGATAATGAAGCTTTCTTT.

As concerns this clonotype: One end of the junction varies from germline; a read error may be responsible. The chain couples TRBV6-1 to TRBJ2-2, with D unclear. Germline CDR1 MNHNS, CDR2 SASEGT. This CDR3 region has 15 residues. CDR3 sequence reads: CASREVLGHTGELFF. DNA for the CDR3: TGTGCCAGCAGAGAAGTTCTAGGGCACACCGGGGAGCTGTTTTTT.